This is a list of T cell receptor beta chains from one sample in a study of human thymus T cells. Clones were read by immunoSEQ multiplex PCR, and TCRdb kept only the in-frame ones, dropping some. Altogether tens of thousands of clones are present, over 85% being singletons, with the ten largest covering under 7%. The sequencing input was blood. Source of these receptors: a boy under three years old with a congenital heart defect but otherwise immunologically healthy. Both conserved end residues are part of each CDR3. The D gene is left open where the match is weak. Clone sizes are given selectively: once, few, many, or a class where the clone is expanded.

>TRBJ2-7|TRBV6-6|.|.
CASSYGESYEQYF
TGTGCCAGCAGTTACGGGGAATCCTACGAGCAGTACTTC
>TRBJ2-3|TRBV9|.|.
CASSVGDTQYF
TGTGCCAGCAGCGTAGGAGATACGCAGTATTTT
>TRBJ2-7|TRBV19|.|.
CASSIIGTGTIYEQYF
TGTGCCAGTAGTATAATTGGGACCGGGACAATCTACGAGCAGTACTTC
>TRBJ1-5|TRBV19|TRBD1|.
CARTGGANQPQHF
TGTGCCAGGACAGGGGGCGCGAATCAGCCCCAGCATTTT
>TRBJ2-1|TRBV4-2|TRBD2|.
CASSQDPGAGGQFF
TGTGCCAGCAGCCAAGACCCGGGAGCGGGAGGGCAGTTCTTC
>TRBJ1-1|TRBV7-3|.|few
CASSLIPGPNTEAFF
TGTGCCAGCAGCTTAATCCCGGGGCCGAACACTGAAGCTTTCTTT
>TRBJ2-6|TRBV2|.|once
CASRGRISGANVLTF
TGTGCCAGCAGGGGACGGATCTCTGGGGCCAACGTCCTGACTTTC
>TRBJ1-5|TRBV21-1|.|.
CASSLKIPPQYSNQPQHF
TGTGCCAGCAGCCTCAAAATACCTCCACAGTATAGCAATCAGCCCCAGCATTTT
>TRBJ2-1|TRBV5-4|.|.
CASSLAGGGSYNEQFF
TGTGCCAGCAGCCTGGCCGGGGGCGGGTCCTACAATGAGCAGTTCTTC
>TRBJ2-3|TRBV5-1|.|once
CASSLYTGSPNTDTQYF
TGCGCCAGCAGCCTATACACAGGGAGCCCCAACACAGATACGCAGTATTTT
>TRBJ1-1|TRBV5-1|.|.
CASSFGRKNTEAFF
TGCGCCAGCAGCTTTGGTAGAAAGAACACTGAAGCTTTCTTT
>TRBJ2-1|TRBV4-2|.|.
CASSQSGTAPTEQFF
TGTGCCAGCAGCCAGTCCGGGACTGCCCCAACTGAGCAGTTCTTC
>TRBJ1-5|TRBV2|.|.
CASSESGLDSNQPQHF
TGTGCCAGCAGTGAGTCGGGGCTAGATAGCAATCAGCCCCAGCATTTT
>TRBJ2-3|TRBV25-1|.|.
CANRPRGEGADTQYF
TGTGCCAACAGACCCAGGGGAGAGGGTGCAGATACGCAGTATTTT
>TRBJ2-5|TRBV28|.|.
CASSLGQETQYF
TGTGCCAGCAGTTTAGGACAAGAGACCCAGTACTTC
>TRBJ1-4|TRBV6-6|.|.
CASRQGITTNEKLFF
TGTGCCAGCAGGCAGGGGATTACAACTAATGAAAAACTGTTTTTT
>TRBJ2-7|TRBV27|.|.
CASSVLPRGGYEQYF
TGTGCCAGCAGTGTCCTACCCCGAGGGGGGTACGAGCAGTACTTC
>TRBJ2-7|TRBV28|.|once
CASSLGGGLLYEQYF
TGTGCCAGCAGTTTAGGGGGGGGCCTCCTCTACGAGCAGTACTTC
>TRBJ2-3|TRBV14|.|.
CASSHSGDSSFTDTQYF
TGTGCCAGCAGCCACAGTGGGGACTCCTCTTTCACAGATACGCAGTATTTT
>TRBJ2-1|TRBV5-1|.|.
CASSLENFDNEQFF
TGCGCCAGCAGCTTGGAGAATTTCGACAATGAGCAGTTCTTC
>TRBJ1-5|TRBV2|.|.
CASSEAGSQPQHF
TGTGCCAGCAGTGAAGCTGGGAGTCAGCCCCAGCATTTT
>TRBJ1-1|TRBV20-1|.|.
CSEQPNTEAFF
TGCAGTGAACAGCCGAACACTGAAGCTTTCTTT
>TRBJ1-2|TRBV7-2|TRBD1|.
CASSYGTGGDGYTF
TGTGCCAGCAGCTACGGGACAGGGGGGGATGGCTACACCTTC
>TRBJ2-1|TRBV9|.|.
CASRRGGGSYNEQFF
TGTGCCAGCAGGAGGGGAGGAGGCTCCTACAATGAGCAGTTCTTC
>TRBJ2-5|TRBV13|.|.
CASSRDSQETQYF
TGTGCCAGCAGCCGGGACTCCCAAGAGACCCAGTACTTC
>TRBJ2-1|TRBV19|TRBD2|.
CASSHPGLATLNEQFF
TGTGCCAGTAGCCACCCGGGACTAGCGACCCTCAATGAGCAGTTCTTC
>TRBJ2-7|TRBV6-5|.|.
CASSRGRSSYEQYF
TGTGCCAGCAGCCGGGGACGGAGCTCCTACGAGCAGTACTTC
>TRBJ2-2|TRBV11-2|TRBD2|.
CASSLAGGPGELFF
TGTGCCAGCAGCCTAGCGGGGGGGCCCGGGGAGCTGTTTTTT
>TRBJ1-4|TRBV5-1|.|once
CASSPTSAGAATNEKLFF
TGCGCCAGCAGTCCTACCTCCGCGGGGGCGGCAACTAATGAAAAACTGTTTTTT
>TRBJ2-2|TRBV6-6|TRBD1|once
CASRPDRANTGELFF
TGTGCCAGCAGACCAGACAGGGCGAACACCGGGGAGCTGTTTTTT
>TRBJ2-1|TRBV19|.|.
CASSTGMRTYNEQFF
TGTGCCAGTAGTACAGGGATGAGAACCTACAATGAGCAGTTCTTC
>TRBJ2-7|TRBV7-9|.|.
CASSLVGGYEQYF
TGTGCCAGCAGCTTAGTGGGCGGGTACGAGCAGTACTTC
>TRBJ2-5|TRBV14|.|.
CASSQEDRQTQYF
TGTGCCAGCAGCCAAGAGGACCGTCAGACCCAGTACTTC
>TRBJ2-3|TRBV13|TRBD2|.
CASSLKTSGSRDTQYF
TGTGCCAGCAGCTTAAAAACTAGCGGGTCAAGAGATACGCAGTATTTT
>TRBJ2-3|TRBV10-1|TRBD1|.
CASSESGTGVKYTQYF
TGCGCCAGCAGTGAGTCGGGGACAGGGGTGAAATATACGCAGTATTTT
>TRBJ2-3|TRBV25-1|TRBD2|.
CASSGVSGSKMTDTQYF
TGTGCCAGCAGTGGCGTTAGCGGGAGTAAGATGACAGATACGCAGTATTTT
>TRBJ1-1|TRBV4-1|.|.
CASSQDREGKNTEAFF
TGCGCCAGCAGCCAAGATCGAGAGGGGAAGAACACTGAAGCTTTCTTT
>TRBJ2-2|TRBV28|.|.
CASSLLPLTPGELFF
TGTGCCAGCAGTTTATTACCCCTGACACCCGGGGAGCTGTTTTTT
>TRBJ2-3|TRBV7-2|TRBD2|.
CASSVRTSGVGGTTDTQYF
TGTGCCAGCAGCGTCCGGACTAGCGGGGTTGGGGGGACCACAGATACGCAGTATTTT
>TRBJ1-2|TRBV6-1|.|.
CASSQSATYGYTF
TGTGCCAGCAGTCAGTCAGCGACCTATGGCTACACCTTC
>TRBJ2-2|TRBV2|TRBD2|.
CASRPGLAGGYELFF
TGTGCCAGCAGACCGGGACTAGCGGGAGGCTATGAGCTGTTTTTT
>TRBJ2-1|TRBV28|.|.
CASSFESWKNEQFF
TGTGCCAGCAGTTTCGAGTCGTGGAAAAATGAGCAGTTCTTC